This T cell receptor (beta chain) is from a study of shared clonotypes between healthy human individuals. Study conclusions and caveats: Naive CD4 clonotype sharing across a handful of donors was 4% to 5.5%. The study's rarefaction showed incomplete sorted-subset sequencing despite large depth.

Of note for this clone: The antigen remains unidentified.

Sorted-subset replicate PCRs used roughly 180 ng DNA, around 27,000 T cell genomes. Original handling: As immunoSEQ supplied junction-only sequences (without quality scores), filtering differed. The repertoire was sequenced with immunoSEQ multiplex PCR; TCRdb's copy has only in-frame clones and lacks some. V and J calls and clone size are those listed in that table; D and trimming were worked out from the DNA. The top ten clones hold 1.8% of a sample with about 680,000 clones, 55% to 75% of them seen once. CDR1 and CDR2 (germline): SEHNR, FQNEAQ (reference sequence). This CDR3 has 15 residues. V was pared by 8 bases and J by 6 bases, with 19 bases between.

The clonotype was recovered from a woman in her twenties or thirties in good health. The sequencing input was memory CD4+ T cells sorted from blood. Subset denoted: CD45RA-negative fraction. The rearrangement joins TRBV7-9 to TRBJ2-2; D is undetermined. The CDR3 DNA reads TGTGCCAGCCCTGTCGCCGCCGGTAGATCCGGGGAGCTGTTTTTT. This translates into CASPVAAGRSGELFF.